Sequencing of this T cell receptor beta chain was carried out in a study of T-cell reconstitution after alpha-beta-depleted transplantation in children. A TCRbeta library incorporating unique molecular identifiers was prepared. TCRdb itself ran the PCR reads through MiXCR, one entry per CDR3 protein. The sample has about 610,000 distinct CDR3 sequences; over 9.5% are singletons. There are 13 residues in the CDR3. Germline V gene sequence: CDR1 SGHTA, CDR2 FQGNSA. Trimming left V 0 bases short and J 10 bases short, with 12 bases between. V is TRBV7-2 and J is TRBJ1-1, with unresolved D. This clonotype was obtained from a human donor who donated a stem cell graft to a child with acute myeloid leukemia. Specimen: PBMCs from the stem cell graft donor, collected from the stem cell graft. The CDR3 loop is CASSLALAAAAFF. The DNA of the CDR3 is TGTGCCAGCAGCTTAGCCCTCGCGGCAGCAGCTTTCTTT.